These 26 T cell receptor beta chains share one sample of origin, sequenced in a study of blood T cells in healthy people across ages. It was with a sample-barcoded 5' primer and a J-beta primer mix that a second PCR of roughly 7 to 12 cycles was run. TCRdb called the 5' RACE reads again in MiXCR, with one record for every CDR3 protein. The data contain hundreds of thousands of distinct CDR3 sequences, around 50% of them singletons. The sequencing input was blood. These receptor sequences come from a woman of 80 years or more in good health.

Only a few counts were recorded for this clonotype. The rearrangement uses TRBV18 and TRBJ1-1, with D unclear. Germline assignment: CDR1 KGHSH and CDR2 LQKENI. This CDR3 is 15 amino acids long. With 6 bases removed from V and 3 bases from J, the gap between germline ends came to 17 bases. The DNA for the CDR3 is TGTGCCAGCTCCCGAACGCCTATATGGGACACTGAAGCTTTCTTT. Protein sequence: CASSRTPIWDTEAFF.

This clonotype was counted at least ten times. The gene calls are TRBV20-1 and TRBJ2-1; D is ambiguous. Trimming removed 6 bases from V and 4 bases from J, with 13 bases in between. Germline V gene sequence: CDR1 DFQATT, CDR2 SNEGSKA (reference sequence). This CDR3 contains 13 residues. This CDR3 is CSARTDRYNEQFF. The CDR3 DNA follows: TGCAGTGCCAGGACCGACCGATACAATGAGCAGTTCTTC.

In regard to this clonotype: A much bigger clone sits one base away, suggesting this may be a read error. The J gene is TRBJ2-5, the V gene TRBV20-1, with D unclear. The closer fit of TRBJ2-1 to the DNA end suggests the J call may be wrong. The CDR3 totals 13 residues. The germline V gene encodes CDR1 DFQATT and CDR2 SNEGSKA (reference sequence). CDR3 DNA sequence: TGCAGTGCGACCCCTTTGGCACGAGAGACCCAGTTCTTC. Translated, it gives CSATPLARETQFF.

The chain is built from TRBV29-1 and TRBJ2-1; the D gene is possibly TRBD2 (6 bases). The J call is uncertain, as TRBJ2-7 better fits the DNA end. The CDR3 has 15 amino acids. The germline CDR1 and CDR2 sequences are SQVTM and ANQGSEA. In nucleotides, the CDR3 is TGCAGCCTCGACGGAGGGAGATCCAACTACAATGAGCAGTACTTC. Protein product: CSLDGGRSNYNEQYF.

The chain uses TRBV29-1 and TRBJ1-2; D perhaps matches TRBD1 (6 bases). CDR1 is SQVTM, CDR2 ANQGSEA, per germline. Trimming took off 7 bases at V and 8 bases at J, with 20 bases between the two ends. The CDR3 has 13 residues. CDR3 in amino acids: CSGGPTGGKGYTF. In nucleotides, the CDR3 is TGCAGCGGCGGACCGACAGGTGGAAAAGGCTACACCTTC.

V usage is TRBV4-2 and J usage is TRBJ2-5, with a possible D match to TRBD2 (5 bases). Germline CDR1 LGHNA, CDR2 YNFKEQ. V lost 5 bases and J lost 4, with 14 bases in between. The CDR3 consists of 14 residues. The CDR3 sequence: CASSALERRETQYF. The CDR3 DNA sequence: TGTGCCAGCAGCGCGCTCGAGCGGCGAGAGACCCAGTACTTC.

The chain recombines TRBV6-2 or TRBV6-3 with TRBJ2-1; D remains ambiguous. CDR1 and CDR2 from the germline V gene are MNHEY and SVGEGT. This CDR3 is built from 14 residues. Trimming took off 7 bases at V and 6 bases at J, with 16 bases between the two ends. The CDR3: CASNLLGRSNEQFF. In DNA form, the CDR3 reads TGTGCCAGCAACCTGCTGGGCAGATCCAATGAGCAGTTCTTC.

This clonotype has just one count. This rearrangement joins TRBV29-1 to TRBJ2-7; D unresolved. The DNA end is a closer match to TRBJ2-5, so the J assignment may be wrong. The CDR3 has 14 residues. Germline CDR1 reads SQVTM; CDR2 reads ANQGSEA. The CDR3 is CSVEDGRTSGTQYF. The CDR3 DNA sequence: TGCAGCGTTGAAGATGGCAGGACCAGTGGGACCCAGTACTTC.

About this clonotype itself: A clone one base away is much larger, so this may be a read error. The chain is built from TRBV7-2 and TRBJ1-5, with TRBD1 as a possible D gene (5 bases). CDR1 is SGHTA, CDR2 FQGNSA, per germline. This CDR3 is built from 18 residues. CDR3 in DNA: TGTGCCAGCAACTTAGTCTTTTACCCAGGGAGTGGCAATCAGCCCCAGCATTTT. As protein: CASNLVFYPGSGNQPQHF. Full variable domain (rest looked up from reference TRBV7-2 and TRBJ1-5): GAGVSQSPSNKVTEKGKDVELRCDPISGHTALYWYRQSLGQGLEFLIYFQGNSAPDKSGLPSDRFSAERTGGSVSTLTIQRTQQEDSAVYLCASNLVFYPGSGNQPQHFGDGTRLSIL.

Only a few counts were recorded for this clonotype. In DNA form, the CDR3 reads TGCAGTGCTAGAAAGTGGACAGGGAATGGCTACACCTTC. Its translation: CSARKWTGNGYTF. The chain is built from TRBV20-1 and TRBJ1-2; 8 bases are shared with TRBD1. This CDR3 contains 13 residues. J was trimmed by 6 bases and V by 2 bases; bases with no gene match: 5. Germline V gene data show CDR1 as DFQATT and CDR2 as SNEGSKA (reference sequence).

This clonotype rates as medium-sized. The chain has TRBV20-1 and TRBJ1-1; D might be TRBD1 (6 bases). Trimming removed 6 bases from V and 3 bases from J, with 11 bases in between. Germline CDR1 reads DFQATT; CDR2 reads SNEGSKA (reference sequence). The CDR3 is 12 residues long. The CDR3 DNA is TGCAGTGCGAAGACAGGCGACACTGAAGCTTTCTTT. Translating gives CSAKTGDTEAFF.

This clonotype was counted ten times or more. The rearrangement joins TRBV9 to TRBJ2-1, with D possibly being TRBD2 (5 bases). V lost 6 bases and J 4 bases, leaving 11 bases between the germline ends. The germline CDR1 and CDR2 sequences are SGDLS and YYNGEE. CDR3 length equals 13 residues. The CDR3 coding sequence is TGTGCCAGCACCGCCCGGGGTTACAATGAGCAGTTCTTC. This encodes CASTARGYNEQFF.

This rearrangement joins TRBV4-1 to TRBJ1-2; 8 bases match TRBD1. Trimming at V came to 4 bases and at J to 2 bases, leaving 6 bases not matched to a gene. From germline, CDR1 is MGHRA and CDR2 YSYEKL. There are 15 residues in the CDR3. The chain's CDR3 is CASSPQGDANYGYTF. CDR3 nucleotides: TGCGCCAGCAGCCCACAGGGGGATGCGAACTATGGCTACACCTTC.

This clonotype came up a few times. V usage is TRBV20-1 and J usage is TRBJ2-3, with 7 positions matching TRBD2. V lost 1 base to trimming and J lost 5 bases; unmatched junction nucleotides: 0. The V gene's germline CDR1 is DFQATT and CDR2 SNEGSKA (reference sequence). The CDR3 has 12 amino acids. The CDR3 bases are TGCAGTGCTAGAGTAGCGGGAGATACGCAGTATTTT. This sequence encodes CSARVAGDTQYF.

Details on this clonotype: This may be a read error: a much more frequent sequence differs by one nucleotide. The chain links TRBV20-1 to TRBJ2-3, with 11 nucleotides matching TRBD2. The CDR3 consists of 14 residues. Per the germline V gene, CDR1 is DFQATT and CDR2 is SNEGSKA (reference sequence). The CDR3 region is CSAISGRATDTRYF. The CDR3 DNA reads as TGCAGTGCCATTAGCGGGAGGGCCACAGATACGCGGTATTTT.

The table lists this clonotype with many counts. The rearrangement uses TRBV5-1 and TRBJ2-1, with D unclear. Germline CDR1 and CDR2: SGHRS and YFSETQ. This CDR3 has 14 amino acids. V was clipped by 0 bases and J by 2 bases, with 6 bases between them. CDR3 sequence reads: CASSLEAAYNEQFF. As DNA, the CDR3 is TGCGCCAGCAGCTTGGAGGCGGCCTACAATGAGCAGTTCTTC.

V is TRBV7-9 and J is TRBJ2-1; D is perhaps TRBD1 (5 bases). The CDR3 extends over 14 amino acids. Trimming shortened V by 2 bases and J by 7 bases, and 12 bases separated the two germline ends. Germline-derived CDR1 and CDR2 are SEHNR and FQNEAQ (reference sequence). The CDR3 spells CASSLPQGKNEQFF. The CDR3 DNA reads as TGTGCCAGCAGCTTACCCCAGGGAAAAAATGAGCAGTTCTTC.

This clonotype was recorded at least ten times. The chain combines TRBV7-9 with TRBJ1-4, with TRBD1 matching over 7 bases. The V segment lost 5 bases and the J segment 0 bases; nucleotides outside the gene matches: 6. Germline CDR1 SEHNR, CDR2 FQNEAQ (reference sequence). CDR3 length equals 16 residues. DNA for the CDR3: TGTGCCAGCAGCGACGGGACAGACGCAACTAATGAAAAACTGTTTTTT. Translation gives CASSDGTDATNEKLFF.

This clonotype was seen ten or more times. CDR3 in amino acids: CASSPGTSGGSDTQYF. The DNA of the CDR3 is TGTGCCAGCAGCCCCGGGACTAGCGGGGGTTCAGATACGCAGTATTTT. The chain uses TRBV3-1 and TRBJ2-3; 14 nucleotides match TRBD2. Losses at the gene ends were 4 bases for V and 4 bases for J; bases not matched to a gene: 4. The CDR3 runs to 16 residues. The germline V gene encodes CDR1 LGHDT and CDR2 YNNKEL (reference sequence).

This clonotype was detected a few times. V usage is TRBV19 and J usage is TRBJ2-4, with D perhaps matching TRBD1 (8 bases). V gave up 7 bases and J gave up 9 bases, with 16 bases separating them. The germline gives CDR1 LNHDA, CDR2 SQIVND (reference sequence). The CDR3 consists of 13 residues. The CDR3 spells CASTSDREGIQYF. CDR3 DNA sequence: TGTGCCAGTACCTCGGACAGGGAGGGCATTCAGTACTTC.

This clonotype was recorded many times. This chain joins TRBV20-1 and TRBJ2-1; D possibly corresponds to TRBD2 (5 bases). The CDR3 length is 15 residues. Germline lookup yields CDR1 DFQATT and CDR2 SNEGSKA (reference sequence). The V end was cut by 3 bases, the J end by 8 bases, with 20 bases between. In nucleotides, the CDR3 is TGCAGTGCTAGGAGAGGACTTGGTTACGGAGATGAGCAGTTCTTC. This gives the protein CSARRGLGYGDEQFF.

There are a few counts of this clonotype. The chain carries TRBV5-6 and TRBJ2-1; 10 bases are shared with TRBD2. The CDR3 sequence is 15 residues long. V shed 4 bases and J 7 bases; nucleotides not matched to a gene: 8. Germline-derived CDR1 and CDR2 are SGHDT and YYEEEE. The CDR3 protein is CASSPGTSATNEQFF. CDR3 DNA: TGTGCCAGCAGCCCTGGGACTAGCGCAACGAATGAGCAGTTCTTC. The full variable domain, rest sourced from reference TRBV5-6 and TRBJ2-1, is DAGVTQSPTHLIKTRGQQVTLRCSPKSGHDTVSWYQQALGQGPQFIFQYYEEEERQRGNFPDRFSGHQFPNYSSELNVNALLLGDSALYLCASSPGTSATNEQFFGPGTRLTVL.

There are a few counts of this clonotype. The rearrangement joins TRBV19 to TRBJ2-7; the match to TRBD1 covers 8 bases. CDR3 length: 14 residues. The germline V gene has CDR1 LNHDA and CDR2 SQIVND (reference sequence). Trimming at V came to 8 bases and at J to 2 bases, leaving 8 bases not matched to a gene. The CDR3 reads CASQKTGDPYEQYF. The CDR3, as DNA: TGTGCCAGTCAGAAGACAGGGGACCCCTACGAGCAGTACTTC.

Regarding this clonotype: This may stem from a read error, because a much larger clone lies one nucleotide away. The CDR3 spells CASVFSRDNEQYF. The DNA of the CDR3 is TGTGCCAGCGTTTTCTCACGGGACAATGAGCAGTACTTC. The gene calls are TRBV2 and TRBJ2-7; D might be TRBD1 (6 bases). In germline, CDR1 is SNHLY, CDR2 FYNNEI. V shed 8 bases and J shed 7 bases, with 18 bases lying between them. The CDR3 length is 13 residues.

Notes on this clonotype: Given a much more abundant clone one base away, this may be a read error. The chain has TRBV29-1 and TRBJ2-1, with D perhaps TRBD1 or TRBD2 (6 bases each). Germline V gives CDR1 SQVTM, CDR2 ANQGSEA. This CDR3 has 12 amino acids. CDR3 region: CSTGGGGNEQFF. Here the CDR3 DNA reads TGCAGTACCGGGGGCGGCGGCAATGAGCAGTTCTTC.

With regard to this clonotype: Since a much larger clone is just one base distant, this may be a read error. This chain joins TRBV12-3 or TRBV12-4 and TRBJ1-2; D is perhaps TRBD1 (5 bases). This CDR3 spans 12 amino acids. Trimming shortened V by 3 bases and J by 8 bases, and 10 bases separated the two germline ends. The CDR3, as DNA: TGTGCCAGCAGTTTCGGGGGAGACGGCTACACCTTC. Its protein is CASSFGGDGYTF.